This entry describes one TCR beta chain. Its antigen is not identified. Amplification used 60 Vbeta primers and 13 Jbeta primers. Measured with immunoSEQ multiplex PCR; TCRdb has only the in-frame clones, and not every one. The table shows about 160,000 clones, with roughly 82% occurring only once. This entry is derived from a study of cytomegalovirus exposure and HLA in healthy donors. Findings and limits, study-wide: Cytomegalovirus association was listed for approximately 150 TCR beta chains. CMV antigen specificity was confirmed in vitro for three CMV-associated chains. A missense variant in DCLRE1C was later tied to TCR beta V- and J-gene trimming.

The CDR3 covers 15 residues. Germline lookup yields CDR1 MDHEN and CDR2 SYDVKM. Trimming left V 5 bases short and J 7 bases short, with 21 bases between. While unrecorded immune exposures were likely, the donors were nominally healthy when sampled. The receptor was derived from a man aged 45-65 years in good health and CMV-seropositive. The specimen was PBMCs. The chain links TRBV28 to TRBJ2-7; possibly TRBD2 for D (6 bases). CDR3 sequence reads: CASSTPGGGLREQYF. The CDR3 bases are TGTGCCAGCAGTACCCCCGGGGGTGGTCTAAGGGAGCAGTACTTC.